Listed below are T cell receptor beta chains from one sample, sequenced in a study of neurological immune-mediated disorders. TCRdb redid the calling of the 5' RACE reads with MiXCR, one entry per CDR3 protein. Of about 55,000 distinct CDR3 sequences listed, 3% to 4% were seen once; the top ten hold over 5.5%. Sequencing was carried out using PBMCs. Receptors were obtained from a man between 60 and 75 years old with multiple sclerosis. Both conserved end residues are part of each CDR3. A D gene is named only where the DNA matches it firmly. Only some rows state a clone size, as once, few, many or a class for expanded clones.

TRBJ1-5	TRBV7-3	TRBD1	-	TGTGCCAGCAGCTACAGACAGGGAGGGGGGCCCCAGCATTTT	CASSYRQGGGPQHF
TRBJ2-3	TRBV18	-	many	TGTGCCAGCTCATTAGGGCGAACCTCCACAGATACGCAGTATTTT	CASSLGRTSTDTQYF
TRBJ1-6	TRBV12-3/TRBV12-4	TRBD1	many	TGTGCCAGCAGTCGATCCGGGACAGCCTTAATTTCACCCCTCCACTTT	CASSRSGTALISPLHF
TRBJ1-1	TRBV5-1	-	many	TGCGCCAGCAGCTTATTAGGCGTGAACACTGAAGCTTTCTTT	CASSLLGVNTEAFF
TRBJ2-3	TRBV20-1	TRBD2	many	TGCAGTGCCCTATCCGCTAGCGGAGTTGGAGATACGCAGTATTTT	CSALSASGVGDTQYF
TRBJ2-1	TRBV6-9	-	many	TGTGCCAGCACCCCACTAGGGGGCAATGAGCAGTTCTTC	CASTPLGGNEQFF
TRBJ1-4	TRBV6-5	-	many	TGTGCCAGCAGTTATCAATGGGGTAATGAAAAACTGTTTTTT	CASSYQWGNEKLFF
TRBJ2-7	TRBV5-1	TRBD1	many	TGCGCCAGCACCTACACGGCGGGGACAGGGCACTACGAGCAGTACTTC	CASTYTAGTGHYEQYF
TRBJ2-3	TRBV25-1	-	-	TGTGCCAGCAGTCTGCAGGCCACAGATACGCAGTATTTT	CASSLQATDTQYF
TRBJ2-1	TRBV6-2/TRBV6-3	TRBD2	many	TGTGCCAGCAGTTACACCAGACTAGCGGATGAGCAGTTCTTC	CASSYTRLADEQFF
TRBJ1-2	TRBV20-1	-	-	TGCATTGCTAGAGTAGAGAACTATGGCTACACCTTC	CIARVENYGYTF
TRBJ2-7	TRBV15	-	many	TGTGCCACCAGCAGAGAGGCCGGGGAAGCCTACGAGCAGTACTTC	CATSREAGEAYEQYF
TRBJ1-1	TRBV20-1	-	many	TGCAGTGCTCGGGAACAGACTGAAGCTTTCTTT	CSAREQTEAFF
TRBJ1-1	TRBV12-3/TRBV12-4	-	-	TGTGCCAGCACAGTTGCGGGGACGAACACTGAAGCTTTCTTT	CASTVAGTNTEAFF
TRBJ1-1	TRBV12-3/TRBV12-4	TRBD1	many	TGTGCCAGCAGGTCGACAGGGCTTAGGACTGAAGCTTTCTTT	CASRSTGLRTEAFF
TRBJ1-5	TRBV5-1	-	many	TGCGCCAGCAGCTTGGACAGTCATCAGCCCCAGCATTTT	CASSLDSHQPQHF
TRBJ2-5	TRBV27	-	many	TGTGCCAGCAGACCCATTGTCGGGACCCAGTACTTC	CASRPIVGTQYF
TRBJ1-5	TRBV20-1	-	many	TGCAGTGCCCAATTAGGGGGGGAACCCCAGCATTTT	CSAQLGGEPQHF
TRBJ2-7	TRBV5-1	TRBD2	few	TGCGCCAGCAGCTCTACTAGCGGACCCTACGAGCAGTACTTC	CASSSTSGPYEQYF
TRBJ1-2	TRBV5-1	TRBD1	many	TGCGCCAGCAGCTTACCGGGACAGGATGGCTACACCTTC	CASSLPGQDGYTF
TRBJ1-6	TRBV15	TRBD1	many	TGTGCCACCAGCGAGGACAGGAGTGGTTCACCCCTCCACTTT	CATSEDRSGSPLHF
TRBJ2-7	TRBV28	-	few	TGTGCCAGCAGACCCCCTAGCAACTCCTACGAGCAGTACTTC	CASRPPSNSYEQYF
TRBJ1-1	TRBV10-3	-	many	TGTGCCATCAGTGAGTGGGGGGGCGCTTTCTTT	CAISEWGGAFF